These 8 T cell receptor beta chains originate from one sample sequenced in a study of human T cells and chemical hapten exposure. TCRdb fed the RACE reads into MiXCR, producing one record per CDR3 protein. The table includes tens of thousands of distinct CDR3 sequences, approximately 11% detected once. Time point reported: pre-sensitization, week 0. The treatment is: therapeutic diphenylcyclopropenone sensitization with weekly scalp DPC. The sample in question was whole blood, obtained in connection with sensitization to the hapten diphenylcyclopropenone (DPC). These receptors were taken from a woman aged 50 to 60 with alopecia areata. Some clones in this sample may be carry-over from other donors' samples.

This clonotype was found a few times. The CDR3 loop is CASSSWGGPEAFF. CDR3 nucleotides: TGTGCCAGCTCTTCCTGGGGGGGCCCTGAAGCTTTCTTT. The V and J genes are TRBV18 and TRBJ1-1, with D possibly being TRBD1 (6 bases). The CDR3 extends over 13 amino acids. Germline-derived CDR1 and CDR2 are KGHSH and LQKENI. V gave up 6 bases and J gave up 6 bases, with 14 bases separating them.

In its sample, this clonotype was seen once. Compared with germline, one end of the junction differs, possibly owing to a read error. The rearrangement uses TRBV28 and TRBJ2-3, with 7 positions matching TRBD2. The V gene's germline CDR1 is MDHEN and CDR2 SYDVKM. The CDR3 consists of 14 residues. This chain's CDR3 is CVSRGLADADTQYF. CDR3 sequence (DNA): TGTGTCAGCAGAGGGCTAGCGGACGCAGATACGCAGTATTTT.

The chain recombines TRBV6-6 with TRBJ1-5, with D possibly TRBD1 on 5 matching bases. V dropped 4 bases and J dropped 4 bases, with 8 bases sitting between them. Germline CDR1 MNHNY, CDR2 SVGAGI (reference sequence). CDR3 length: 13 amino acids. The CDR3 loop is CASSSRENQPQHF. CDR3 DNA: TGTGCCAGCAGTTCCAGGGAGAATCAGCCCCAGCATTTT.

The chain couples TRBV6-2 or TRBV6-3 to TRBJ2-7, with D maybe TRBD1 (6 bases). This CDR3 spans 12 amino acids. Deletions cut 2 bases from V and 6 bases from J, with 8 bases between. The germline gives CDR1 MNHEY, CDR2 SVGEGT. This CDR3 is CASSYGRGEQYF. CDR3 sequence (DNA): TGTGCCAGCAGTTACGGCAGGGGCGAGCAGTACTTC.

The chain uses TRBV7-8 and TRBJ2-4; D is uncertain. The CDR3 consists of 15 residues. V shed 1 base and J shed 3 bases, with 10 bases lying between them. CDR1 and CDR2 (germline): SGHVS, FQNEAQ. In nucleotides, the CDR3 is TGTGCCAGCAGCTTAGGGGGATTTGACAAAAACATTCAGTACTTC. This encodes CASSLGGFDKNIQYF.

This clonotype was recorded at least ten times. V and J are TRBV4-3 and TRBJ2-3, with D hard to call. This CDR3 is 13 amino acids long. V was shortened by 1 base and J by 4 bases, with 6 bases between the two germline ends. Germline CDR1 is LGHNA and CDR2 is YSLEER. CDR3 bases: TGCGCCAGCAGCCAAGTTCCAGCAGATACGCAGTATTTT. Encoded protein: CASSQVPADTQYF.

This clonotype was seen repeatedly, ten times or more. The chain employs TRBV5-8 and TRBJ1-1; no firm D call. Trimming took 1 base from V and 0 from J, leaving 13 bases between them. The CDR3 is 16 residues long. CDR1 is SGHTS and CDR2 is YDEGEE in the germline V gene. The chain's CDR3 is CASSLHGAGMNTEAFF. In DNA form, the CDR3 reads TGTGCCAGCAGCTTGCATGGCGCAGGAATGAACACTGAAGCTTTCTTT.

There are many counts of this clonotype. V gene TRBV19 combines with J gene TRBJ2-1; D may correspond to TRBD1 or TRBD2 (5 bases each). Germline CDR1 LNHDA, CDR2 SQIVND (reference sequence). Trimming left V 3 bases short and J 4 bases short, with 7 bases between. The CDR3 is 13 residues long. Here the CDR3 DNA reads TGTGCCAGTAGTATGGGGGAGTACAATGAGCAGTTCTTC. Its translation is CASSMGEYNEQFF. The full variable domain, rest sourced from reference TRBV19 and TRBJ2-1, is DGGITQSPKYLFRKEGQNVTLSCEQNLNHDAMYWYRQDPGQGLRLIYYSQIVNDFQKGDIAEGYSVSREKKESFPLTVTSAQKNPTAFYLCASSMGEYNEQFFGPGTRLTVL.